This passage covers 31 T cell receptor beta chains from one sample sequenced in a study of blood T cell repertoires in COVID-19. The repertoire was sequenced with immunoSEQ multiplex PCR; TCRdb's copy has only in-frame clones and lacks some. The data show 400,000 or so clones, around 87% seen once. The sample taken for sequencing was peripheral blood. Every receptor here comes from a human donor in a cohort sampled during active COVID-19.

V and J are TRBV5-1 and TRBJ2-3; 8 bases line up with TRBD2. Trimming cost V 1 base and J 2 bases; bases outside gene matches: 6. The germline V gene has CDR1 SGHRS and CDR2 YFSETQ. There are 16 residues in the CDR3. The CDR3 DNA is TGCGCCAGCAGCTTGTTAACGGGAGGGAACACAGATACGCAGTATTTT. It is translated as CASSLLTGGNTDTQYF.

This clone has only one observation. The V call is TRBV2, the J call TRBJ2-1, with D hard to call. Trimming took 2 bases from V and 3 from J, leaving 5 bases between them. This CDR3 is 13 amino acids long. CDR1 and CDR2 from the germline V gene are SNHLY and FYNNEI. The CDR3 is CASSEIVYNEQFF. The CDR3 nucleotides read TGTGCCAGCAGTGAAATAGTCTACAATGAGCAGTTCTTC. Full variable domain (missing parts from reference TRBV2 and TRBJ2-1): EPEVTQTPSHQVTQMGQEVILRCVPISNHLYFYWYRQILGQKVEFLVSFYNNEISEKSEIFDDQFSVERPDGSNFTLKIRSTKLEDSAMYFCASSEIVYNEQFFGPGTRLTVL.

V is TRBV25-1 and J is TRBJ1-5; D not resolved. V was pared by 0 bases and J by 1 base, with 4 bases between. CDR1 and CDR2 (germline): MGHDK, SYGVNS. The CDR3 consists of 14 residues. CDR3 in DNA: TGTGCCAGCAGTGAATATAGCAGCAATCAGCCCCAGCATTTT. Translated: CASSEYSSNQPQHF.

The chain is built from TRBV4-2 and TRBJ1-1, with D unclear. Trimming removed 0 bases at V and 2 bases at J, with 13 bases between. This CDR3 has 16 amino acids. Looked up from germline, CDR1 is LGHNA and CDR2 is YNFKEQ. Written as DNA, the CDR3 is TGTGCCAGCAGCCAAGATTTGGGTACAGTCAACACTGAAGCTTTCTTT. This translates into CASSQDLGTVNTEAFF.

The CDR3 DNA reads as TGTGCCAGTAGCGACTTTAAGTGGGGGGTAGGTTCCTCTGGGGCCAACGTCCTGACTTTC. Its translation: CASSDFKWGVGSSGANVLTF. V and J are TRBV19 and TRBJ2-6; a possible D gene is TRBD2 (6 bases). The germline CDR1 and CDR2 sequences are LNHDA and SQIVND (reference sequence). Trimming removed 6 bases at V and 0 bases at J, with 24 bases between. CDR3 length equals 20 residues.

This clone was seen a few times. The chain recombines TRBV18 with TRBJ2-2; weak D call: TRBD2 (6 bases). This CDR3 has 13 residues. V was pared by 8 bases and J by 7 bases, with 14 bases between. Germline V gives CDR1 KGHSH, CDR2 LQKENI. Written as DNA, the CDR3 is TGTGCCAGCGACCCTCGGGGGAGCGGGGAGCTGTTTTTT. Its translation: CASDPRGSGELFF. The variable domain in full, with the rest retrieved from reference TRBV18 and TRBJ2-2, is NAGVMQNPRHLVRRRGQEARLRCSPMKGHSHVYWYRQLPEEGLKFMVYLQKENIIDESGMPKERFSAEFPKEGPSILRIQQVVRGDSAAYFCASDPRGSGELFFGEGSRLTVL.

The V gene is TRBV2, the J gene TRBJ2-1; 7 bases agree with TRBD2. The germline V gene has CDR1 SNHLY and CDR2 FYNNEI. The CDR3 consists of 13 residues. With 8 bases clipped from V and 0 bases from J, the junction kept 1 base outside the gene matches. CDR3 in DNA: TGTGCCAGCTGCGGGAGCTCCTACAATGAGCAGTTCTTC. Protein sequence: CASCGSSYNEQFF.

This chain links TRBV7-2 with TRBJ1-1; D perhaps matches TRBD1 (5 bases). The CDR3 has 15 residues. CDR1 is SGHTA, CDR2 FQGNSA, per germline. V dropped 5 bases and J dropped 0 bases, with 13 bases sitting between them. This CDR3 reads CASSTVQDLNTEAFF. CDR3 DNA: TGTGCCAGCAGCACCGTACAGGATTTGAACACTGAAGCTTTCTTT.

J is TRBJ1-5 and V is TRBV28; TRBD1 agrees at 8 bases. Trimming at V came to 5 bases and at J to 0 bases, leaving 12 bases not matched to a gene. This CDR3 region has 18 residues. From germline, CDR1 is MDHEN and CDR2 SYDVKM. CDR3 loop: CASSLRTGLSYSNQPQHF. DNA for the CDR3: TGTGCCAGCAGTCTAAGGACAGGGTTATCTTATAGCAATCAGCCCCAGCATTTT.

The genes are TRBV7-2 and TRBJ1-2, with 9 bases matching TRBD1. The CDR3 has 16 amino acids. With 4 bases clipped from V and 7 bases from J, the junction kept 13 bases outside the gene matches. CDR1 is SGHTA, CDR2 FQGNSA, per germline. CDR3 bases: TGTGCCAGCAGCTCCCGGCCGGGACAGGGATTCTCTGGCTACACCTTC. Its protein product is CASSSRPGQGFSGYTF.

The chain employs TRBV28 and TRBJ2-3, with 7 bases fitting TRBD1. This CDR3 is 12 amino acids long. In germline, CDR1 is MDHEN, CDR2 SYDVKM. CDR3 amino acids: CVVQGYTDTQYF. Here the CDR3 DNA reads TGTGTCGTACAGGGGTACACAGATACGCAGTATTTT.

The V gene is TRBV7-9, the J gene TRBJ1-1, with 7 positions matching TRBD1. This CDR3 is 19 amino acids long. Looked up from germline, CDR1 is SEHNR and CDR2 is FQNEAQ (reference sequence). Losses at the gene ends were 3 bases for V and 3 bases for J; bases not matched to a gene: 19. This chain's CDR3 is CASSLGYGATGAMDTEAFF. CDR3 coding DNA: TGTGCCAGCAGCTTGGGTTATGGGGCAACAGGGGCCATGGACACTGAAGCTTTCTTT.

V is TRBV7-2 and J is TRBJ1-1; the D gene is possibly TRBD1 (5 bases). The CDR3 consists of 14 residues. The V end was cut by 3 bases, the J end by 0 bases, with 8 bases between. CDR1 is SGHTA and CDR2 is FQGNSA in the germline V gene. CDR3 loop: CASSFDRLNTEAFF. The CDR3 DNA is TGTGCCAGCAGCTTCGACAGACTGAACACTGAAGCTTTCTTT.

V usage is TRBV5-6 and J usage is TRBJ1-6; D is uncertain. The CDR3 has 12 amino acids. Trimming removed 4 bases at V and 9 bases at J, with 8 bases between. CDR1 is SGHDT, CDR2 YYEEEE, per germline. Here the CDR3 DNA reads TGTGCCAGCAGCCTGGACGGTTCACCCCTCCACTTT. Translated, it gives CASSLDGSPLHF.

The V gene is TRBV6-5, the J gene TRBJ1-4; 8 bases agree with TRBD1. The trim removed 6 bases at V and 6 bases at J, leaving 3 bases unmatched. The CDR3 is 13 residues long. Germline V lookup: CDR1 MNHEY, CDR2 SVGAGI. CDR3 nucleotide sequence: TGTGCCAGCAGACAGGGGGGGGATGAAAAACTGTTTTTT. This gives the protein CASRQGGDEKLFF.

This clone was seen more than once but under ten times. This chain joins TRBV7-3 and TRBJ2-1; 7 bases are shared with TRBD2. V lost 5 bases to trimming and J lost 0 bases; unmatched junction nucleotides: 7. Germline V gene sequence: CDR1 SGHTA, CDR2 FQGTGA. This CDR3 has 16 amino acids. The CDR3 loop reads CASSLAETVSYNEQFF. The CDR3 nucleotides read TGTGCCAGCAGCCTAGCGGAAACGGTCTCCTACAATGAGCAGTTCTTC. Looking up the rest from reference TRBV7-3 and TRBJ2-1 gives the full variable domain: GAGVSQTPSNKVTEKGKYVELRCDPISGHTALYWYRQSLGQGPEFLIYFQGTGAADDSGLPNDRFFAVRPEGSVSTLKIQRTERGDSAVYLCASSLAETVSYNEQFFGPGTRLTVL.

This chain connects TRBV5-4 to TRBJ2-3, with 8 bases matching TRBD2. The CDR3 loop spans 13 amino acids. The germline CDR1 and CDR2 sequences are SGHNT and YYREEE (reference sequence). Trimming took 7 bases from V and 2 from J; bases not matched to a gene: 3. The DNA for the CDR3 is TGTGCCAGCTCTAGCGGGTACACAGATACGCAGTATTTT. It encodes CASSSGYTDTQYF.

This clone was seen only once. V and J are TRBV19 and TRBJ1-2; TRBD1 agrees at 9 bases. This CDR3 comprises 13 residues. The germline V gene has CDR1 LNHDA and CDR2 SQIVND (reference sequence). After removal of 5 bases from V and 8 bases from J, the junction contained 6 bases not matched to a gene. CDR3: CASSPDRGRGYTF. DNA for the CDR3: TGTGCCAGTAGTCCGGACAGGGGCAGGGGCTACACCTTC.

The chain uses TRBV24-1 and TRBJ2-1; 7 nucleotides match TRBD2. The CDR3 is 17 amino acids. The junction had 13 bases not matched to a gene; V was cut back by 1 base and J by 8 bases. Per the germline V gene, CDR1 is KGHDR and CDR2 is SFDVKD. The CDR3 bases are TGTGCCACCAGTGATTTTACAGCGACTAGCCCTACGTATGAGCAGTTCTTC. Amino acids: CATSDFTATSPTYEQFF.

This chain uses TRBV2 with TRBJ1-4; D is undetermined. Trimming removed 6 bases at V and 0 bases at J, with 14 bases between. This CDR3 comprises 16 residues. Germline values: CDR1 SNHLY, CDR2 FYNNEI. CDR3 coding DNA: TGTGCCAGCAGCGACAAGAATTGGCCAACTAATGAAAAACTGTTTTTT. It yields the protein CASSDKNWPTNEKLFF.

This sequence joins TRBV5-6 and TRBJ2-1; TRBD2 might be the D (7 bases). Trimming left V 4 bases short and J 2 bases short, with 16 bases between. The CDR3 contains 16 residues. CDR1 and CDR2 (germline): SGHDT, YYEEEE. CDR3: CASSLGGGAAYNEQFF. CDR3 in DNA: TGTGCCAGCAGCCTTGGTGGGGGGGCCGCCTACAATGAGCAGTTCTTC.

The chain carries TRBV11-2 and TRBJ1-1; D is unresolved. Germline V lookup: CDR1 SGHAT, CDR2 FQNNGV. V dropped 0 bases and J dropped 8 bases, with 13 bases sitting between them. The CDR3 totals 14 residues. As DNA, the CDR3 is TGTGCCAGCAGCTTAGATCCCGGGGAGGGAGAAGCTTTCTTT. It encodes CASSLDPGEGEAFF.

This clone has only a few counts. The rearrangement links TRBV6-1 to TRBJ1-1; D possibly corresponds to TRBD1 (5 bases). V gave up 3 bases and J gave up 3 bases, with 14 bases separating them. This CDR3 spans 15 amino acids. Germline V CDR1 and CDR2: MNHNS, SASEGT. CDR3 sequence reads: CASSEWGEGDTEAFF. The CDR3 DNA reads as TGTGCCAGCAGTGAGTGGGGGGAAGGGGACACTGAAGCTTTCTTT.

V usage is TRBV19 and J usage is TRBJ2-1; D not resolved. Germline V gives CDR1 LNHDA, CDR2 SQIVND (reference sequence). Trimming took 5 bases from V and 11 from J, leaving 13 bases between them. The length of the CDR3 is 12 residues. CDR3 DNA sequence: TGTGCCAGTAGTCCGAACAACCACCAGCAGTTCTTC. Translated: CASSPNNHQQFF.

V and J are TRBV30 and TRBJ1-1; D call uncertain. The CDR3 spans 13 residues. V lost 4 bases, J lost 0 bases, and 9 bases lay in between. The V gene's germline CDR1 is GTSNPN and CDR2 SVGIG (reference sequence). The CDR3 here is CAWTPILNTEAFF. The CDR3 coding sequence is TGTGCCTGGACCCCCATCCTGAACACTGAAGCTTTCTTT.

V and J are TRBV20-1 and TRBJ2-5, with D possibly being TRBD1 (5 bases). Germline V gives CDR1 DFQATT, CDR2 SNEGSKA (reference sequence). The CDR3 has 12 residues. The V and J ends lost 3 bases and 2 bases respectively, with 7 bases between them. CDR3 DNA sequence: TGCAGTGCTAGTGACAGTCAAGAGACCCAGTACTTC. Translation gives CSASDSQETQYF.

The chain has TRBV20-1 and TRBJ2-3, with 9 positions matching TRBD2. V shed 3 bases and J 4 bases; nucleotides not matched to a gene: 14. The CDR3 is 17 residues long. Germline V gives CDR1 DFQATT, CDR2 SNEGSKA (reference sequence). In nucleotides, the CDR3 is TGCAGTGCTAGTTTCTTGGGCGGGAGGGGTTTAGCAGATACGCAGTATTTT. Its translation is CSASFLGGRGLADTQYF.

The chain has TRBV30 and TRBJ1-2; the D gene is possibly TRBD1 (6 bases). V gave up 4 bases and J gave up 4 bases, with 16 bases separating them. The germline gives CDR1 GTSNPN, CDR2 SVGIG (reference sequence). The CDR3 loop spans 14 amino acids. The CDR3 sequence is CAWNRQDSGYGYTF. CDR3 nucleotide sequence: TGTGCCTGGAACCGACAGGACTCTGGCTATGGCTACACCTTC.

V gene TRBV30 combines with J gene TRBJ1-5; 8 bases are shared with TRBD1. V lost 0 bases, J lost 3 bases, and 4 bases stayed unmatched. Looked up from germline, CDR1 is GTSNPN and CDR2 is SVGIG (reference sequence). The CDR3 has 15 residues. Here the CDR3 DNA reads TGTGCCTGGAGTGTACCAGGGGGCTACAATCAGCCCCAGCATTTT. It encodes CAWSVPGGYNQPQHF.

This clone was counted many times. This chain connects TRBV30 to TRBJ2-2; 7 nucleotides match TRBD2. The germline gives CDR1 GTSNPN, CDR2 SVGIG (reference sequence). The V segment lost 1 base and the J segment 4 bases; nucleotides outside the gene matches: 3. CDR3 size: 14 residues. For the CDR3, the DNA is TGTGCCTGGAGTGGGACTAGAAGCACCGGGGAGCTGTTTTTT. It translates to CAWSGTRSTGELFF.

V gene TRBV6-1 combines with J gene TRBJ2-1; maybe TRBD2 (6 bases). Germline CDR1 and CDR2: MNHNS and SASEGT. V was shortened by 3 bases and J by 7 bases, with 25 bases between the two germline ends. The CDR3 covers 18 residues. For the CDR3, the DNA is TGTGCCAGCAGTGATCCGCCCGGGCATTTGCGGGGCGGGAATGAGCAGTTCTTC. It is translated as CASSDPPGHLRGGNEQFF.